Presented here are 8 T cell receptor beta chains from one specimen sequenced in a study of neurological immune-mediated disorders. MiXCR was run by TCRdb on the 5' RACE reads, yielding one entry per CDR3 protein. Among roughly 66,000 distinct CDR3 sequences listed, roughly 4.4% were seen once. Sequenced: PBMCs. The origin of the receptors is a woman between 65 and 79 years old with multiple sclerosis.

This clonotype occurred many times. The CDR3 is CASSPPARSYGYTF. The CDR3 region has the DNA TGTGCCAGCAGCCCTCCGGCTAGGTCCTATGGCTACACCTTC. The V gene is TRBV2, the J gene TRBJ1-2; unclear D gene. V dropped 6 bases and J dropped 4 bases, with 15 bases sitting between them. The V gene's germline CDR1 is SNHLY and CDR2 FYNNEI. The CDR3 loop spans 14 amino acids.

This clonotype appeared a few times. The CDR3: CSARKPGPTSYNEQFF. For the CDR3, the DNA is TGCAGTGCCCGAAAACCGGGCCCCACCAGCTACAATGAGCAGTTCTTC. V usage is TRBV20-1 and J usage is TRBJ2-1; no firm D call. Trimming took off 6 bases at V and 3 bases at J, with 21 bases between the two ends. This CDR3 region has 16 residues. Germline values: CDR1 DFQATT, CDR2 SNEGSKA (reference sequence).

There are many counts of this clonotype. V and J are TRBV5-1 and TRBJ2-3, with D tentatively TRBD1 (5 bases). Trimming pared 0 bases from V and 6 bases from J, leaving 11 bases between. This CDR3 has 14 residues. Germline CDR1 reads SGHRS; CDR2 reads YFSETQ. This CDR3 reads CASSLDWKGDTQYF. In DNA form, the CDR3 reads TGCGCCAGCAGCTTGGATTGGAAGGGGGATACGCAGTATTTT.

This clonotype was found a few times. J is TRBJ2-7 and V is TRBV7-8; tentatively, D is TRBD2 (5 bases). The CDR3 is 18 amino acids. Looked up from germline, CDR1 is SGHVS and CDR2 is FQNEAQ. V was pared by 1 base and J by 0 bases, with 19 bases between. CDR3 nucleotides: TGTGCCAGCAGCTTAGAACTCAAAGCGGTCTACCTCTCCTACGAGCAGTACTTC. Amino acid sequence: CASSLELKAVYLSYEQYF.

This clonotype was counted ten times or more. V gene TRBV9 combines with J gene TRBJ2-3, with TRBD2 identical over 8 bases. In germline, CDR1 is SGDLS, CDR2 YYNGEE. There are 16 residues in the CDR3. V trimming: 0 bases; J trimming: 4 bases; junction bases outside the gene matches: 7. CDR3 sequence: CASSVEGAGVADTQYF. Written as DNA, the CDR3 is TGTGCCAGCAGCGTAGAAGGAGCGGGAGTGGCAGATACGCAGTATTTT.

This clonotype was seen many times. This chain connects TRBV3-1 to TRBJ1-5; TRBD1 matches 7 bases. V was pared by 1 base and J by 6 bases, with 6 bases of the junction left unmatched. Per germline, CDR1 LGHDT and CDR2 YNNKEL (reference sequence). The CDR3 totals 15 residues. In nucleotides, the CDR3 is TGTGCCAGCAGCCAAGGAGGACAGGCTATTCAGCCCCAGCATTTT. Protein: CASSQGGQAIQPQHF.

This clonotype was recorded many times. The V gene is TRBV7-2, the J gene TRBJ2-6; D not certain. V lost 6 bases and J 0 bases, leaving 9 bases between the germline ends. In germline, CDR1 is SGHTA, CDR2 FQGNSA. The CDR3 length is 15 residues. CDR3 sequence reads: CASSPAFSGANVLTF. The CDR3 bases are TGTGCCAGCAGTCCGGCCTTCTCTGGGGCCAACGTCCTGACTTTC.

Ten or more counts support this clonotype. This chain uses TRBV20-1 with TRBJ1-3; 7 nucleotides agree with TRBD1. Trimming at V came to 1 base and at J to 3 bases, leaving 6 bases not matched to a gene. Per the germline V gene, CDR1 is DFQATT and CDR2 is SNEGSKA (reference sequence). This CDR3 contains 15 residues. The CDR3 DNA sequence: TGCAGTGCTAGAGGGCCGACAGGGTATGGAAACACCATATATTTT. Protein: CSARGPTGYGNTIYF.